This T cell receptor (beta chain) was sequenced for a study of tumor-infiltrating lymphocytes in primary liver carcinoma. A remark on this clonotype: Its antigen is as yet unknown.

Study-wide results and caveats: Whereas tumor region pairs overlapped more, tumor-adjacent and tumor-blood pairs overlapped less.

The CDR3 consists of 15 residues. Looked up from germline, CDR1 is SGHKS and CDR2 is YYEKEE (reference sequence). The trim removed 8 bases at V and 7 bases at J, leaving 15 bases unmatched. Production of TCR beta cDNA used around 0.45 ug total RNA together with a constant-region primer. A slightly modified ARM-PCR protocol with three nested multiplex PCR rounds produced these TCR beta libraries. PCR rounds one and two used TRBV1-TRBV30 forward primers with a C-beta reverse primer for 9 to 10 cycles each. One entry per CDR3 protein, called by TCRdb with MiXCR from the multiplex PCR reads. Among 95,000 to 150,000 distinct CDR3 sequences listed, under 70% were seen once. Co-extraction of both nucleic acids (RNA and DNA) used about 20-34 mg of unsorted bulk tissue. Chronic HBV infection affected patients, none of whom had received treatment.

The sequenced sample was tumor-adjacent normal liver tissue. V is TRBV5-5 and J is TRBJ2-3; 8 bases are a match to TRBD2. The TCR originated in a woman aged 55-70 years with primary liver carcinoma and hepatitis B virus infection. As DNA, the CDR3 is TGTGCCAGAAGCCACCTGACGGGAGGGCCATATACGCAGTATTTT. Residues: CARSHLTGGPYTQYF. Filled out from reference TRBV5-5 and TRBJ2-3, the complete variable domain reads DAGVTQSPTHLIKTRGQQVTLRCSPISGHKSVSWYQQVLGQGPQFIFQYYEKEERGRGNFPDRFSARQFPNYSSELNVNALLLGDSALYLCARSHLTGGPYTQYFGPGTRLTVL.